Listed here is a single TCR beta chain. This receptor's antigen is unknown. No much larger clonotype is one base removed from it; base qualities were not supplied. The sample originates from a study of beta chain features in type 1 diabetes (dated by TCRdb to between 2017 and 2018). Background on the whole study: No differences in mean age, gender distribution, total cell number or subset yield were found between patients and healthy donors. A total of 100 million to 110 million sorted cells were examined across all samples, and a strong correlation was observed between cell number per subset and RNA yield. The study compared the TCRB repertoires of sorted circulating CD4+ T cell subsets in recently diagnosed type 1 diabetes patients with those in matched healthy donors. Naive and central memory subsets were obtained from all 30 or so donors, but regulatory and stem cell-like memory subsets were isolated from only 8 patients and roughly eight healthy donors.

Each donor gave one peripheral blood draw, averaging approximately 0.12 L, which was collected into heparinised tubes. A BD FACSAria II was used to sort naive, central memory, regulatory and stem cell-like memory CD4+ T cells with a panel that included CD45RO, CCR7, CD25, CD127, CD95 and CD27. All sorted populations exceeded 98% purity. PBMCs were isolated immediately by Lymphoprep density gradient centrifugation and stained directly without culture. Samples were stained and sorted in pairs, with one healthy donor and one patient per experiment, so that batch effects were minimized. Beyond this particular receptor, the publication reports: Patients with type 1 diabetes made fewer insertions and deleted more nucleotides at VDJ recombination sites, implying thymic rearrangement abnormalities. Because cDNA was sequenced instead of genomic DNA, highly expressing activated cells could be over-represented, though the groups showed no difference in activation or CD3 levels. The naive, central memory and regulatory TCRB repertoires appeared to resemble one another more closely among patients than among healthy donors. PCR may preferentially amplify shorter templates, but because patient and control samples were amplified and corrected together, any resulting skew would affect both groups equally. Because small numbers of individuals were included in the HLA sub-analyses, any influence of HLA type on TCRB rearrangement was left unresolved. Type 1 diabetes patients showed a moderate but significant shortening of TCRB CDR3 length in all four CD4+ subsets.

All of the isolated RNA was reverse transcribed with the High Capacity cDNA Reverse Transcription Kit, so expressed TCRB transcripts were sequenced. Deep immunoSEQ sequencing was applied to naive, central memory and regulatory T cell samples, giving an average of about 3.4 million total reads per sample. After sorted cells were lysed in RLT buffer, RNA was extracted with DNase-treated RNeasy Micro or Mini kits, with the choice depending on cell number. To prevent cross-contamination, every cell subset was processed on its own, while patient and healthy donor samples were processed together. The immunoSEQ multiplex PCR was used to amplify TCRB sequences from cDNA, generating 87-bp fragments that spanned the CDR3 region. Amplicons were sequenced on the Illumina HiSeq platform. The paper's data handling went like this. Synthetic template baselines were used to correct PCR bias computationally, reads within Hamming distance 2 were collapsed together, and singletons that could not be merged were discarded. By aligning reads against IMGT, V, D and J genes, CDR3 length, and insertions or deletions at six rearrangement sites were assigned. Clonotype counts were normalized to sorted cell number within each subset before computing true diversity and Gini coefficients with the tcR R package. The overlap coefficient, calculated on TCRB nucleotide sequences, was used to quantify repertoire sharing. Out-of-frame TCRB sequences from naive cells were analyzed as a proxy for the pre-selection repertoire. TCRdb provides this immuneACCESS table in a form limited to in-frame rearrangements. Some clones are lacking; in checked studies, under half of them reflect an unresolved V gene, and why the rest are absent is not known. That table supplies the V and J calls and clone size; D and trimming were determined from the DNA. Here the sample has about 360,000 clones; around 13% occur a single time. Around 0.02% of the sample rests with the top ten.

Measured from the cysteine to the phenylalanine, the CDR3 is 14 residues long. Only the CDR3 portion is preserved as DNA: 42 bases, with reading frame beginning at the first base. Clipping removes 1 base from V and 9 bases from J, with 1 as the unmatched junction base count. The germline V gene yields SGHVS for CDR1 and FNYEAQ for CDR2. The chain couples TRBV7-6 to TRBJ2-1, with TRBD2 identical over 12 junction bases. Sequenced: naive CD4+ T cells from blood. The cell subset or site label, as the study defines it: true naive CD4+ T cells. The receptor comes from a man in his late teens or twenties in good health. This receptor carries the CDR3 CASSLGLAGAEQFF. The DNA is as follows: TGTGCCAGCAGCTTAGGACTAGCGGGGGCTGAGCAGTTCTTC.